This TCR beta chain is from a study of response to subunit inactivated influenza vaccine. General study points: The authors put forward the suggestion that each seasonal influenza vaccination may bring in only a limited number of new T cells.

TCRdb called the RT-PCR reads again in MiXCR, with one record for every CDR3 protein. The table records a few hundred thousand distinct CDR3 sequences, about 14% of them present only once. This clonotype was recorded once. The antigen is undetermined. CDR1 and CDR2 from the germline V gene are SEHNR and FQNEAQ (reference sequence). Deletions cut 0 bases from V and 9 bases from J, with 14 bases between. This CDR3 contains 14 residues. This material consisted of PBMCs from blood, taken roughly 13 days after vaccination. V gene TRBV7-9 combines with J gene TRBJ1-1; D unclear. The origin of this receptor is a man over 45 who received an inactivated influenza vaccine. CDR3 bases: TGTGCCAGCAGCTTAGCCCTGGACCTTACGAAAGCTTTCTTT. Amino acids: CASSLALDLTKAFF. Full variable domain (remainder filled in from reference TRBV7-9 and TRBJ1-1): DTGVSQNPRHKITKRGQNVTFRCDPISEHNRLYWYRQTLGQGPEFLTYFQNEAQLEKSRLLSDRFSAERPKGSFSTLEIQRTEQGDSAMYLCASSLALDLTKAFFGQGTRLTVV.